This TCR beta chain originates from a study of T-cell reconstitution after alpha-beta-depleted transplantation in children. Findings and caveats of the study: T-cell counts and diversity at one year following transplant were attributed mainly to newly produced T cells. Alpha-beta T cells present about two months after transplant were reported to originate from several hundred expanded graft clones.

Turning to this clonotype: Its antigen is undetermined.

The authors prepared the TCRbeta library with unique molecular identifiers. One entry per CDR3 protein results from TCRdb running MiXCR on the PCR reads. Of about 200,000 distinct CDR3 sequences detected, around 7.7% appear once; the ten largest clones hold approximately 34%. V lost 8 bases and J 5 bases, leaving 12 bases between the germline ends. The CDR3 totals 12 residues. Per germline, CDR1 WNHNN and CDR2 SYGVQD (reference sequence). The sample in question was PBMCs, mostly from graft donor cells, obtained 360 days after TCRalphabeta/CD19-depleted stem cell transplant. J is TRBJ2-5 and V is TRBV10-1; tentative D call: TRBD1 (6 bases). This TCR derives from a male patient between 2 and 10 years old who had a stem cell transplant for acute myeloid leukemia, so the T cells may come from the graft donor. The CDR3 here is CASEGVMETQYF. The CDR3 DNA reads TGCGCCAGCGAGGGGGTTATGGAGACCCAGTACTTC.